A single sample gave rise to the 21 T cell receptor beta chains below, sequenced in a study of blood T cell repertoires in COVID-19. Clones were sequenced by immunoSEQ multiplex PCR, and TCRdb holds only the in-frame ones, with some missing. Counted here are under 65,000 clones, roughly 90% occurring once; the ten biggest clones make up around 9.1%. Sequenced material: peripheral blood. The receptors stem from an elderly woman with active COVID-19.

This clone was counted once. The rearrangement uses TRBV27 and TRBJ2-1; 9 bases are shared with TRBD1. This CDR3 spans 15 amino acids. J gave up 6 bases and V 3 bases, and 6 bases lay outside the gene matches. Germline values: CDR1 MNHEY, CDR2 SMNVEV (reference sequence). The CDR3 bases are TGTGCCAGCAGTTTCGGGACAGGGAGCAGCAATGAGCAGTTCTTC. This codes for CASSFGTGSSNEQFF.

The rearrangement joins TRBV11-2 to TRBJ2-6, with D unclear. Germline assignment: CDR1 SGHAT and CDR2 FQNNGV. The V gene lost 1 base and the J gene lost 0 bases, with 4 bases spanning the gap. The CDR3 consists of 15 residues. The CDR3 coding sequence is TGTGCCAGCAGCTTAGGAGACTCTGGGGCCAACGTCCTGACTTTC. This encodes CASSLGDSGANVLTF.

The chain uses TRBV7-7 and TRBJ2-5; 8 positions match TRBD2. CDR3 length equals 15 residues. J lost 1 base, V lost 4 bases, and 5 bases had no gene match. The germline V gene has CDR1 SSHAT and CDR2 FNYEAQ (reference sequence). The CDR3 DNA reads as TGTGCCAGCAGCTCGGGACGGGGGGGCCAAGAGACCCAGTACTTC. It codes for CASSSGRGGQETQYF.

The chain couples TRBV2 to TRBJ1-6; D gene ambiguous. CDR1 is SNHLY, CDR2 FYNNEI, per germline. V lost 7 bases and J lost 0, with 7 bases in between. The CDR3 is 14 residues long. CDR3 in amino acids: CASTQSSYNSPLHF. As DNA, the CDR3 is TGTGCCAGCACACAGAGCTCCTATAATTCACCCCTCCACTTT.

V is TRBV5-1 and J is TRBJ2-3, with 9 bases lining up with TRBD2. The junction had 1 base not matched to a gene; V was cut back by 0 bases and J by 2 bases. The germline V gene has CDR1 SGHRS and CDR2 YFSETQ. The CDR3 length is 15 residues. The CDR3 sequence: CASSLGLAVTDTQYF. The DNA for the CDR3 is TGCGCCAGCAGCTTGGGACTAGCGGTCACAGATACGCAGTATTTT.

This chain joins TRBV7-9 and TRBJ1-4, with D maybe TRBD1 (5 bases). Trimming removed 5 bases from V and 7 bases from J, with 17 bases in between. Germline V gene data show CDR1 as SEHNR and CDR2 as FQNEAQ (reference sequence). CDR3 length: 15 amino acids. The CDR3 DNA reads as TGTGCCAGCAGCATCAGGGAGGAGGAGGGTGAAAAACTGTTTTTT. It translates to CASSIREEEGEKLFF.

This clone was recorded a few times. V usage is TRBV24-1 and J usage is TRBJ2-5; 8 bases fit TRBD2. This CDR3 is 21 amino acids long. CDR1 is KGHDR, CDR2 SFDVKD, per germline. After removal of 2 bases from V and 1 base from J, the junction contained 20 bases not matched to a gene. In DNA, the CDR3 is TGTGCCACCAGTGATTCCGAACCCTCGGGGGCCCAGCGGGGGTCCCAAGAGACCCAGTACTTC. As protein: CATSDSEPSGAQRGSQETQYF.

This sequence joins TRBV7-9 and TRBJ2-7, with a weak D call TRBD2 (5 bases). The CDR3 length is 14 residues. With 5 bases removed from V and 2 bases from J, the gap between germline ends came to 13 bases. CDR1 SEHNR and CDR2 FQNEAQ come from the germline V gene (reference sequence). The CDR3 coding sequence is TGTGCCAGCAGCCCAGGACTGACTGCCTACGAGCAGTACTTC. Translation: CASSPGLTAYEQYF.

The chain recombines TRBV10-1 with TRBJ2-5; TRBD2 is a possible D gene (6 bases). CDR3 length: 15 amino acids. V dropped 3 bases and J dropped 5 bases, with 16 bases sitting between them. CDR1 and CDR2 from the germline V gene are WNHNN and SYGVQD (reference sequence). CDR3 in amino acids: CASSELRDGWETQYF. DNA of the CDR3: TGCGCCAGCAGTGAATTGCGGGATGGGTGGGAGACCCAGTACTTC.

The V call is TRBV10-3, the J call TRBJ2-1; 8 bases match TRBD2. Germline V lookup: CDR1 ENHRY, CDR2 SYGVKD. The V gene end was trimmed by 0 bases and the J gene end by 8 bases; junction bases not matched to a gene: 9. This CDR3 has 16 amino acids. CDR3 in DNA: TGTGCCATCAGTGAGTCGCCGTCTAGCGGGTTAGATGAGCAGTTCTTC. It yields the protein CAISESPSSGLDEQFF.

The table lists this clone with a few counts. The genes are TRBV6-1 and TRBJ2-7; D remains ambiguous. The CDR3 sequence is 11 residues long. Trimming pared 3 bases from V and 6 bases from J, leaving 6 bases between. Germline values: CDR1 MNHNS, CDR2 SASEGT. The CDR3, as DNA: TGTGCCAGCAGTGAGCAGGCCGAGCAGTACGTC. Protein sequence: CASSEQAEQYV.

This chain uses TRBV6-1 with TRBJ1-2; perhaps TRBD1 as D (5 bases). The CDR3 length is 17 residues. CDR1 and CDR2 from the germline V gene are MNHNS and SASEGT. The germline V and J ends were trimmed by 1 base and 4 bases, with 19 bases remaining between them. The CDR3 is CASSEVSMGRAGYGYTF. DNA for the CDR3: TGTGCCAGCAGTGAAGTTAGTATGGGCAGGGCTGGCTATGGCTACACCTTC.

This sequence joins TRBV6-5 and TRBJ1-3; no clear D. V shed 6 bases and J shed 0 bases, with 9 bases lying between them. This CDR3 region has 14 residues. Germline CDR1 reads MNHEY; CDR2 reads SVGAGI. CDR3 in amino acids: CASSPGSSGNTIYF. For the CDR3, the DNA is TGTGCCAGCAGCCCAGGCAGCTCTGGAAACACCATATATTTT.

In DNA form, the CDR3 reads TGTGCCAGCAGTTACCAGGCCTCGAGGGCCAACGTCCTGACTTTC. Protein product: CASSYQASRANVLTF. The rearrangement links TRBV6-6 to TRBJ2-6; unclear D gene. Germline CDR1 MNHNY, CDR2 SVGAGI (reference sequence). There are 15 residues in the CDR3. Trimming removed 2 bases from V and 5 bases from J, with 10 bases in between.

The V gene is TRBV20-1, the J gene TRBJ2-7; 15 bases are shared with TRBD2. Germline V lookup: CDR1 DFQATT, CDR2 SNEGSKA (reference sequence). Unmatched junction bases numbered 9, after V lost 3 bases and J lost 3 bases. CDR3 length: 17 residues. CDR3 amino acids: CSASGLAGGSLRYEQYF. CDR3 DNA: TGCAGTGCTAGTGGACTAGCGGGAGGGTCCTTGCGCTACGAGCAGTACTTC.

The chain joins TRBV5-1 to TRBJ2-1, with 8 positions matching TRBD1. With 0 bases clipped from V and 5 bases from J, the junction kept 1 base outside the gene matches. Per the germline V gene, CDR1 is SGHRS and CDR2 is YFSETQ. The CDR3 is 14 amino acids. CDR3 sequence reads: CASSLGQGHNEQFF. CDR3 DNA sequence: TGCGCCAGCAGCTTGGGACAGGGGCACAATGAGCAGTTCTTC.

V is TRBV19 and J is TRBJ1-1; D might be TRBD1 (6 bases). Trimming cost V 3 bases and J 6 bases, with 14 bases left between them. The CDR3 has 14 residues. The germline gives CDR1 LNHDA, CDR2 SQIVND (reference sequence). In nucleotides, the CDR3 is TGTGCCAGTAGTATTTCGGGGGGCATCGCTGAAGCTTTCTTT. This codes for CASSISGGIAEAFF. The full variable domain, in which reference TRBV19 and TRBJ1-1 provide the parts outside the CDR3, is DGGITQSPKYLFRKEGQNVTLSCEQNLNHDAMYWYRQDPGQGLRLIYYSQIVNDFQKGDIAEGYSVSREKKESFPLTVTSAQKNPTAFYLCASSISGGIAEAFFGQGTRLTVV.

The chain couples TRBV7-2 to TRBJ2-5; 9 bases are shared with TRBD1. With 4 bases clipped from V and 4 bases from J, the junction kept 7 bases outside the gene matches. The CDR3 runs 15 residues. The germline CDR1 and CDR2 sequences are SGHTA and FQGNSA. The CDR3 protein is CASSSGRDRAETQYF. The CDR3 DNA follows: TGTGCCAGCAGCTCAGGCCGGGACAGGGCAGAGACCCAGTACTTC.

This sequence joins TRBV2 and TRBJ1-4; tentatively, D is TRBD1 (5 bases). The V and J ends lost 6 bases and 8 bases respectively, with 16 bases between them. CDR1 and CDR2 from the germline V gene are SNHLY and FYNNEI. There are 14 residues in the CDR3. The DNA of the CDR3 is TGTGCCAGCAGGTCAGGGCCCCGACTCGAAAAACTGTTTTTT. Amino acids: CASRSGPRLEKLFF.

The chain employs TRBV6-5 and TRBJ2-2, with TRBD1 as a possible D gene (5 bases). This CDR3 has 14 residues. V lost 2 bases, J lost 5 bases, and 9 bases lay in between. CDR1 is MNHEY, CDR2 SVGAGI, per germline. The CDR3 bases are TGTGCCAGCAGTTACAGGGGATTTACCGGGGAGCTGTTTTTT. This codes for CASSYRGFTGELFF.

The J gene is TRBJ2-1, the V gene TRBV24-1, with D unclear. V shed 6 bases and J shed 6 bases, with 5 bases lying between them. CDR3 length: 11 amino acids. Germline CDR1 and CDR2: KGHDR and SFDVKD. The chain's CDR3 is CATSLFNEQFF. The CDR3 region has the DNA TGTGCCACCAGTCTGTTCAATGAGCAGTTCTTC.